This is a list of T cell receptor beta chains from one sample in a study of beta chain features in type 1 diabetes. The table came from immunoSEQ multiplex PCR; TCRdb's copy has only in-frame clones and leaves some out. The repertoire holds more than 250,000 clones, with less than 30% as singletons. Sequencing used naive CD4+ T cells from blood. The receptor source for this set is a woman aged 25-40 years with type 1 diabetes. Both conserved end residues are part of each CDR3. D genes are given only for firm matches. Clone size is not always given. Where it is, it says once, few, many or a class for expanded clones.

clone_size j_call d_call v_call cdr3_nt cdr3_aa
few TRBJ2-7 TRBD1 TRBV4-1 TGCGCCAGCAGCCGTTCAACAGGGGACGTCTCCTACGAGCAGTACTTC CASSRSTGDVSYEQYF
few TRBJ1-2 NA TRBV25-1 TGTGCCAGCAAGGGGTATCGCTACACCTTC CASKGYRYTF
few TRBJ1-3 NA TRBV29-1 TGCAGCGTTGAAGAGCGGGGGTACACCATATATTTT CSVEERGYTIYF
few TRBJ1-2 NA TRBV4-1 TGCGCCAGCAGCCGAAACGACCTAGCTTATGGCTACACCTTC CASSRNDLAYGYTF
NA TRBJ2-3 TRBD2 TRBV7-3 TGTGCCAGCCGGCGGGGGGGAAGCACAGATACGCAGTATTTT CASRRGGSTDTQYF
NA TRBJ2-7 NA TRBV11-3 TGTGCCAGCAGCTTAGCTCGCAGGGGCGAGCAGTACTTC CASSLARRGEQYF
NA TRBJ1-1 NA TRBV20-1 TGCAGTGCCCCTGTCCACACTGAAGCTTTCTTT CSAPVHTEAFF
few TRBJ2-5 TRBD2 TRBV7-9 TGTGCCAGCCAGCGGGAGCAAGAGACCCAGTACTTC CASQREQETQYF
NA TRBJ1-1 NA TRBV19 TGTGCCAGTACTATCGGACAGGAAGCTTTCTTT CASTIGQEAFF
NA TRBJ2-7 NA TRBV18 TGTGCCAGCTCACCCACGCGCCGCTACGAGCAGTACTTC CASSPTRRYEQYF
few TRBJ2-1 TRBD2 TRBV29-1 TGCAGCGTTGCATCTAGCGGGAGTAATGAGCAGTTCTTC CSVASSGSNEQFF
NA TRBJ2-7 NA TRBV27 TGTGCCAGCACCCGAAAGGGAGGCTCCTACGAGCAGTACTTC CASTRKGGSYEQYF
NA TRBJ2-3 NA TRBV19 TGTGCCAGTAGTATAGATCGCGGGGCGGATACGCAGTATTTT CASSIDRGADTQYF
NA TRBJ2-2 NA TRBV4-2 TGTGCCAGCAGCCAACTTACTAACACCGGGGAGCTGTTTTTT CASSQLTNTGELFF
NA TRBJ1-2 NA TRBV7-2 TGTGCCAGCAGCTACGTCTCAGGGAACTATGGCTACACCTTC CASSYVSGNYGYTF
few TRBJ1-2 NA TRBV28 TGTGCCAGCAGTTTCGGTAGGGGCGACTATGGCTACACCTTC CASSFGRGDYGYTF
NA TRBJ2-1 TRBD2 TRBV5-1 TGCGCCAGCAAAATTAGACTAGCGGGAGACGGGGGTGAGCAGTTCTTC CASKIRLAGDGGEQFF
NA TRBJ1-1 NA TRBV6-1 TGTGCCAGCAGTGAATCGGGGAGAGGAACTGAAGCTTTCTTT CASSESGRGTEAFF
few TRBJ2-1 TRBD2 TRBV30 TGTGCCTGGGAGGGACTAGCGGGGATTAATGAGCAGTTCTTC CAWEGLAGINEQFF
few TRBJ2-3 TRBD2 TRBV7-9 TGTGCCAGCAGCTTAGGCGGGAGTGATACGCAGTATTTT CASSLGGSDTQYF